A selection of T cell receptor beta chains follows, all from one sample in a study of blood T cell repertoires in COVID-19. The protocol was immunoSEQ multiplex PCR, while the TCRdb copy is restricted to in-frame clones and leaves out a portion. The sample records tens of thousands of clones, about 78% being singletons. The specimen was peripheral blood. The receptors here all came from a woman at least 80 years old with acute or convalescent COVID-19. The CDR3 runs from the conserved cysteine through the conserved F or W. The D gene is left open where the match is weak. Only part of the rows carry a size: once, few, many, or a class if the clone is expanded.

NA	TRBV27	NA	TRBJ1-3	TGTGCCAGCAGTCCGCGAATGGGGCCGAAATCTGGAAACACCATATATTTT	CASSPRMGPKSGNTIYF
TRBD2	TRBV7-7	NA	TRBJ2-5	TGTGCTAGCAGCCCCGGACTAGCGGGAGCACAAGAGACCCAGTACTTC	CASSPGLAGAQETQYF
NA	TRBV4-3	NA	TRBJ1-2	TGCGCCAGCAGCCAAGCATTACGCAGGGTTGGTGGCTACACCTTC	CASSQALRRVGGYTF
NA	TRBV19	once	TRBJ2-5	TGTGCCAGTAGTATGGAGTACCAAGAGACCCAGTACTTC	CASSMEYQETQYF
NA	TRBV3-1/TRBV3-2	many	TRBJ1-2	TGTGCCAGCAGCCAAGATTTAAGCATCCTTACCTATGGCTACACCTTC	CASSQDLSILTYGYTF
TRBD2	TRBV7-9	NA	TRBJ2-7	TGTGCCAGCAGCCGCACGGGACTAGCGCCTTCCGAGCAGTACTTC	CASSRTGLAPSEQYF
NA	TRBV7-3	once	TRBJ2-7	TGTGCCAGCAGCTCCTCAGAACAGGGCTACGAGCAGTACTTC	CASSSSEQGYEQYF
TRBD1	TRBV27	NA	TRBJ2-5	TGTGCCAGCAGCCGCGACAGGGGGCAGGGGACCCAGTACTTC	CASSRDRGQGTQYF
NA	TRBV6-6	few	TRBJ1-5	TGTGCCAGCAGTCAGGAGGGCAATCAGCCCCAGCATTTT	CASSQEGNQPQHF
TRBD1	TRBV6-5	NA	TRBJ1-1	TGTGCCAGCAGCAGACAGGGCGAGCTGAACACTGAAGCTTTCTTT	CASSRQGELNTEAFF
NA	TRBV12-3/TRBV12-4	NA	TRBJ1-2	TGTGCCAGCACCACTTACAGAGATGGCTACACCTTC	CASTTYRDGYTF
NA	TRBV24-1	NA	TRBJ1-5	TGTGCCACCAGTGACCCTCGCACAGATCAGCCCCAGCATTTT	CATSDPRTDQPQHF
TRBD1	TRBV28	NA	TRBJ2-7	TGTGCCAGCAGTTCCCTGGACAGGGGGAGATTTGAGCAGTACTTC	CASSSLDRGRFEQYF
NA	TRBV18	NA	TRBJ1-6	TGTGCCAGCTCACGTACCAGCCGGACAGTGGGTGAGGGCTCACCCCTCCACTTT	CASSRTSRTVGEGSPLHF
NA	TRBV11-2	once	TRBJ2-4	TGTGCCAGCAGCCCCCTAGATATAGCCAAAAACATTCAGTACTTC	CASSPLDIAKNIQYF
NA	TRBV4-1	NA	TRBJ2-3	TGCGCCAGCAGCTTGTGGGCCAATGAAGGTACGCAGTATTTT	CASSLWANEGTQYF
NA	TRBV6-5	NA	TRBJ2-2	TGTGCCAGCAGTTTCCTAACGACAGGGAGGCCCGGGGAGCTGTTTTTT	CASSFLTTGRPGELFF
NA	TRBV18	NA	TRBJ2-6	TGTGCCAGCTCACCATATTCGAGACAGGCGAGTTCTGGGGCCAACGTCCTGACTTTC	CASSPYSRQASSGANVLTF
TRBD1	TRBV6-6	few	TRBJ1-5	TGTGCCAGCAGTCCGACAGGGGTATGGCCCCAGCATTTT	CASSPTGVWPQHF
NA	TRBV27	NA	TRBJ1-6	TGTGCCAGCAGTCCATGGGAGGGGAAAGGGGATTCACCCCTCCACTTT	CASSPWEGKGDSPLHF
TRBD1	TRBV28	few	TRBJ1-2	TGTGCCAGCAGTCCCACAGGGGACGGAGGTGTACTGGGTGGCTACACCTTC	CASSPTGDGGVLGGYTF
TRBD2	TRBV6-4	NA	TRBJ2-1	TGTGCCAGCAGTTTGACTAGCGGGAGCTATGAGCAGTTCTTC	CASSLTSGSYEQFF
TRBD1	TRBV24-1	few	TRBJ2-2	TGTGCCACCAGTGATCCCAGAGGACAGGGAGGGAACACCGGGGAGCTGTTTTTT	CATSDPRGQGGNTGELFF
TRBD1	TRBV19	NA	TRBJ1-5	TGTGCCAGCGGCCGACAGGGGGCTTATCAGCCCCAGCATTTT	CASGRQGAYQPQHF
TRBD1	TRBV12-5	NA	TRBJ2-1	TGTGCTAGTGGTCCGCCGGGACAGGGTTACAATGAGCAGTTCTTC	CASGPPGQGYNEQFF
NA	TRBV2	few	TRBJ2-3	TGTGCCAGCAGTCGAACCTTAGTAGATACGCAGTATTTT	CASSRTLVDTQYF